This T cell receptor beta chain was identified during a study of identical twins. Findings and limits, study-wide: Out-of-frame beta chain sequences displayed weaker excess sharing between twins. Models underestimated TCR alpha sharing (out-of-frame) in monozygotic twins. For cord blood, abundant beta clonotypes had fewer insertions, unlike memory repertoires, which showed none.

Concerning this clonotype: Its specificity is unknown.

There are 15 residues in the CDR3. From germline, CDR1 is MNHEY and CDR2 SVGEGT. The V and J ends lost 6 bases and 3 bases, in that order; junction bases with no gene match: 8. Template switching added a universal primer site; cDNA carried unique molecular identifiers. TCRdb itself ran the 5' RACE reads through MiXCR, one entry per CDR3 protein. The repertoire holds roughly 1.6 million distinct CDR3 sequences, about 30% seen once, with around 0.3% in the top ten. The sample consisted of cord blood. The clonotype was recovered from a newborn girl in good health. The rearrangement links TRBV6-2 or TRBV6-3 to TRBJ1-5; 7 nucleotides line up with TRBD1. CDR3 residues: CASRKTGKNNQPQHF. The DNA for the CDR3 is TGTGCCAGCAGGAAGACAGGGAAGAACAATCAGCCCCAGCATTTT.